The 21 T cell receptor beta chains reported below all come from one sample, sequenced in a study of blood T cell repertoires in COVID-19 (dated by TCRdb to about 2020). Receptor libraries were prepared by the immunoSEQ multiplex PCR assay. TCRdb carries this immuneACCESS record with in-frame sequences only. Its versions omit some clonotypes, under half of them owing to an unresolved V gene in the studies checked, with the rest unexplained. This sample has 60,000 to 65,000 clones in its table, and more than 70% of those were observed once. About 15% of the sample belongs to the ten largest clones. Sample: peripheral blood. Source of these receptors: a man between 60 and 75 years old with COVID-19, enrolled during active disease.

V and J are TRBV6-5 and TRBJ1-5; 10 nucleotides align to TRBD1. The J segment lost 11 bases and the V segment lost 6 bases, leaving 10 bases of the junction unmatched. Germline V gene sequence: CDR1 MNHEY, CDR2 SVGAGI. This CDR3 region has 14 residues. CDR3 region: CASSPGTGEVAQHF. The CDR3 DNA sequence: TGTGCCAGCAGCCCCGGGACAGGGGAGGTCGCCCAGCATTTT.

The rearrangement joins TRBV12-5 to TRBJ2-1, with 9 nucleotides matching TRBD2. The CDR3 runs 15 residues. Germline V gene lookup returns CDR1 LGHNT and CDR2 FRNRAP. The V gene end was trimmed by 6 bases and the J gene end by 10 bases; junction bases not matched to a gene: 13. The CDR3 DNA sequence: TGTGCTAGTGGGAGACAAGCGGGGGGACTCAAAGAGCAGTTCTTC. It encodes CASGRQAGGLKEQFF.

This clone was counted once. J is TRBJ2-3 and V is TRBV6-6; TRBD2 aligns across 7 bases. This CDR3 comprises 14 residues. Looked up from germline, CDR1 is MNHNY and CDR2 is SVGAGI (reference sequence). Trimming took 6 bases from V and 1 from J; bases not matched to a gene: 4. The CDR3 protein is CASSKTSGTDTQYF. CDR3 nucleotides: TGTGCCAGCAGCAAAACTAGCGGCACAGATACGCAGTATTTT.

In nucleotides, the CDR3 is TGCGCCAGCAGCAAAATACCCGGGACAGGGGGGTTGAATGAGCAGTTCTTC. Protein sequence: CASSKIPGTGGLNEQFF. The chain is built from TRBV5-1 and TRBJ2-1; 11 bases are a match to TRBD1. V shed 4 bases, J shed 7 bases, and the junction held 13 bases outside the gene matches. CDR1 is SGHRS, CDR2 YFSETQ, per germline. The CDR3 has 17 amino acids.

This clone showed up just a few times. The V call is TRBV5-4, the J call TRBJ1-1, with unresolved D. Looked up from germline, CDR1 is SGHNT and CDR2 is YYREEE (reference sequence). The ends were cut back, 0 bases at V and 6 bases at J, with 9 bases in the middle. CDR3 length: 13 residues. CDR3 DNA sequence: TGTGCCAGCAGCTTGGAACGAGGCTCTGAAGCTTTCTTT. Translating it yields CASSLERGSEAFF. Combining the CDR3 with reference TRBV5-4 and TRBJ1-1 gives the whole variable domain ETGVTQSPTHLIKTRGQQVTLRCSSQSGHNTVSWYQQALGQGPQFIFQYYREEENGRGNFPPRFSGLQFPNYSSELNVNALELDDSALYLCASSLERGSEAFFGQGTRLTVV.

V is TRBV2 and J is TRBJ2-3, with D unresolved. The germline V gene has CDR1 SNHLY and CDR2 FYNNEI. The ends were cut back, 8 bases at V and 0 bases at J, with 12 bases in the middle. The CDR3 runs to 14 residues. CDR3 bases: TGTGCCAGCGTCGAGGCGCCTAGCACAGATACGCAGTATTTT. Its protein product is CASVEAPSTDTQYF.

J is TRBJ2-3 and V is TRBV6-4; 7 bases are shared with TRBD1. Germline trimming cut 3 bases from V and 4 bases from J; bases unmatched to any gene: 1. The germline gives CDR1 MRHNA, CDR2 SNTAGT. CDR3 length equals 13 residues. The DNA of the CDR3 is TGTGCCAGCAGTGATACAGGGGCAGATACGCAGTATTTT. This sequence encodes CASSDTGADTQYF.

CDR3 nucleotide sequence: TGTGCCAGCAGTTACTTGGCCCCAACAGATACGCAGTATTTT. Translated: CASSYLAPTDTQYF. This chain connects TRBV6-5 to TRBJ2-3; no reliable D call. Trimming took 1 base from V and 3 from J, leaving 8 bases between them. The CDR3 sequence is 14 residues long. CDR1 MNHEY and CDR2 SVGAGI come from the germline V gene.

V is TRBV27 and J is TRBJ2-1; TRBD2 agrees at 7 bases. The CDR3 has 18 amino acids. Germline V gene data show CDR1 as MNHEY and CDR2 as SMNVEV (reference sequence). V dropped 6 bases and J dropped 1; count of bases not matched to a gene: 15. The CDR3 DNA sequence: TGTGCCAGCAGATCCCATTCAGGGACTACCCGATCCTACAATGAGCAGTTCTTC. Translation gives CASRSHSGTTRSYNEQFF.

V is TRBV6-5 and J is TRBJ2-7, with unresolved D. Trimming shortened V by 6 bases and J by 1 base, and 10 bases separated the two germline ends. The CDR3 runs 13 residues. Germline V lookup: CDR1 MNHEY, CDR2 SVGAGI. The CDR3 bases are TGTGCCAGCAGGTCGACATCTTCCTACGAGCAGTACTTC. This translates into CASRSTSSYEQYF.

This rearrangement joins TRBV5-1 to TRBJ2-2, with TRBD2 matching over 13 bases. The CDR3 has 16 residues. Germline CDR1 SGHRS, CDR2 YFSETQ. Trimming took 6 bases from V and 4 from J; bases not matched to a gene: 6. CDR3 coding DNA: TGCGCCAGCAAACTAGCGGGAGGGCTGAGCACCGGGGAGCTGTTTTTT. It specifies CASKLAGGLSTGELFF. The entire variable domain, with the rest obtained from reference TRBV5-1 and TRBJ2-2, is as follows: KAGVTQTPRYLIKTRGQQVTLSCSPISGHRSVSWYQQTPGQGLQFLFEYFSETQRNKGNFPGRFSGRQFSNSRSEMNVSTLELGDSALYLCASKLAGGLSTGELFFGEGSRLTVL.

Regarding this clone: The junction shows a germline mismatch at one end, possibly a read error. V usage is TRBV2 and J usage is TRBJ1-2, with TRBD1 matching over 7 bases. This CDR3 is 13 amino acids long. In germline, CDR1 is SNHLY, CDR2 FYNNEI. CDR3 in DNA: TGTGCCAGCAGAGAAGGGACAGTAGGAGCCTACACCTTC. This encodes CASREGTVGAYTF.

CDR3 nucleotide sequence: TGTGCCAGCAGAAGACAGGAGGACACTGAAGCTTTCTTT. Amino acid sequence: CASRRQEDTEAFF. The chain links TRBV6-4 to TRBJ1-1; D possibly corresponds to TRBD1 (6 bases). Trimming took 6 bases from V and 3 from J, leaving 11 bases between them. Germline V gene data show CDR1 as MRHNA and CDR2 as SNTAGT. The CDR3 totals 13 residues.

This clone has only one observation. The genes are TRBV12-3 or TRBV12-4 and TRBJ1-2, with TRBD1 identical over 9 bases. V shed 6 bases and J 4 bases; nucleotides not matched to a gene: 3. This CDR3 region has 13 residues. The CDR3 sequence: CASSPGQGYGYTF. CDR3 bases: TGTGCCAGCAGCCCGGGACAGGGCTATGGCTACACCTTC.

The chain recombines TRBV9 with TRBJ2-7; 9 bases line up with TRBD1. The V gene end was trimmed by 3 bases and the J gene end by 6 bases; junction bases not matched to a gene: 10. The CDR3 has 15 amino acids. The germline gives CDR1 SGDLS, CDR2 YYNGEE. The CDR3 DNA reads TGTGCCAGCAGCGCCCACGGACAGGGGATTCTCGAGCAGTACTTC. It codes for CASSAHGQGILEQYF. Full variable domain (rest looked up from reference TRBV9 and TRBJ2-7): DSGVTQTPKHLITATGQRVTLRCSPRSGDLSVYWYQQSLDQGLQFLIQYYNGEERAKGNILERFSAQQFPDLHSELNLSSLELGDSALYFCASSAHGQGILEQYFGPGTRLTVT.

The chain recombines TRBV5-5 with TRBJ2-1; 7 bases line up with TRBD2. V dropped 2 bases and J dropped 5; count of bases not matched to a gene: 13. CDR3 size: 17 residues. Germline V gene data show CDR1 as SGHKS and CDR2 as YYEKEE (reference sequence). In DNA, the CDR3 is TGTGCCAGCAGCTTAACTAGCGACCCACTCCCCCACAATGAGCAGTTCTTC. Protein sequence: CASSLTSDPLPHNEQFF.

The CDR3 DNA sequence: TGTGCCAGCAGTCCCGAGGGACTAGCGCTACAGCAGTTCTTC. This encodes CASSPEGLALQQFF. The rearrangement uses TRBV6-5 and TRBJ2-1, with TRBD2 matching over 10 bases. The CDR3 extends over 14 amino acids. CDR1 and CDR2 from the germline V gene are MNHEY and SVGAGI. V was pared by 5 bases and J by 11 bases, with 9 bases of the junction left unmatched.

The rearrangement links TRBV3-1 (or the pseudogene TRBV3-2) to TRBJ1-2; TRBD1 is a possible D gene (6 bases). CDR3 size: 18 residues. Trimming pared 0 bases from V and 2 bases from J, leaving 19 bases between. Germline CDR1 and CDR2: LGHDT and YNNKEL (reference sequence). In DNA form, the CDR3 reads TGTGCCAGCAGCCAAGATATCGGCCCTGGACAGAAGAACTATGGCTACACCTTC. It encodes CASSQDIGPGQKNYGYTF.

The genes are TRBV5-1 and TRBJ1-5; D unresolved. In germline, CDR1 is SGHRS, CDR2 YFSETQ. V was cut by 0 bases and J by 3 bases, with 10 bases left in between. This CDR3 is 15 amino acids long. The CDR3 region is CASSLAPGYNQPQHF. The CDR3 DNA is TGCGCCAGCAGCTTGGCTCCGGGGTACAATCAGCCCCAGCATTTT.

V usage is TRBV19 and J usage is TRBJ2-7, with D maybe TRBD1 (7 bases). The ends were cut back, 4 bases at V and 0 bases at J, with 19 bases in the middle. Germline CDR1 LNHDA, CDR2 SQIVND (reference sequence). The CDR3 has 17 residues. The CDR3: CASSRSTEGADSYEQYF. CDR3 coding DNA: TGTGCCAGTAGTAGGTCAACGGAGGGGGCTGACTCCTACGAGCAGTACTTC.

The V gene is TRBV12-3 or TRBV12-4, the J gene TRBJ2-3, with TRBD1 matching 12 bases. V dropped 6 bases and J dropped 14; count of bases not matched to a gene: 6. This CDR3 is built from 12 residues. The CDR3 reads CASRLGTGGLYF. Here the CDR3 DNA reads TGTGCCAGCAGACTCGGGACAGGGGGCTTGTATTTT.